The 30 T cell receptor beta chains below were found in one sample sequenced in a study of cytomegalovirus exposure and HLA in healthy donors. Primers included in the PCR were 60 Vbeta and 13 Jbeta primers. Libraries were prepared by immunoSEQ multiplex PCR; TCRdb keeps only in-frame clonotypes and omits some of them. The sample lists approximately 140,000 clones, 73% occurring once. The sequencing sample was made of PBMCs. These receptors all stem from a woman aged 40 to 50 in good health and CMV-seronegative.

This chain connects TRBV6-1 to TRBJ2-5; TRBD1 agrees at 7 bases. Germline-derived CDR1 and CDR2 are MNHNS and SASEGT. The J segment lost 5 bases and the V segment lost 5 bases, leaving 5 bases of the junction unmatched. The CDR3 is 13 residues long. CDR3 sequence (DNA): TGTGCCAGCAGTCTGACAGGGATGGAGACCCAGTACTTC. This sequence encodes CASSLTGMETQYF.

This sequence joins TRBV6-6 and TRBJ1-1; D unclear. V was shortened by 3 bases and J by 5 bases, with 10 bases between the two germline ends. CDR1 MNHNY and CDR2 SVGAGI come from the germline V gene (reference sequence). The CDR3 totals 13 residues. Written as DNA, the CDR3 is TGTGCCAGCAGTTATCGGGGAGGGACTGAAGCTTTCTTT. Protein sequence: CASSYRGGTEAFF.

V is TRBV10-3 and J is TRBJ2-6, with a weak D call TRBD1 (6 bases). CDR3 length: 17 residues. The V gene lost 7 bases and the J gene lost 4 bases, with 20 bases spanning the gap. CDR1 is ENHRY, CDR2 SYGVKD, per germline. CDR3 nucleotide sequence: TGTGCCATCAATGCGGCAGGGGCGGTGGTGGGGGCCAACGTCCTGACTTTC. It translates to CAINAAGAVVGANVLTF.

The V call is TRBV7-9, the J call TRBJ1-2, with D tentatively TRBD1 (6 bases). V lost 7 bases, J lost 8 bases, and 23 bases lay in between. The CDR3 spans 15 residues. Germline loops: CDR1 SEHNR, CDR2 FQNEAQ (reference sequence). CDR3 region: CASTDPEGGAPGYTF. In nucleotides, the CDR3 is TGTGCCAGCACCGACCCAGAGGGGGGGGCGCCCGGCTACACCTTC.

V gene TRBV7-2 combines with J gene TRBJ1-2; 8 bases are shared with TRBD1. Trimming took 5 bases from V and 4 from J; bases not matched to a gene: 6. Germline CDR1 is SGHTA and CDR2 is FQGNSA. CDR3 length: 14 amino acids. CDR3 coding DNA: TGTGCCAGCAGCCGGACAGGGTTTAGCTATGGCTACACCTTC. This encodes CASSRTGFSYGYTF.

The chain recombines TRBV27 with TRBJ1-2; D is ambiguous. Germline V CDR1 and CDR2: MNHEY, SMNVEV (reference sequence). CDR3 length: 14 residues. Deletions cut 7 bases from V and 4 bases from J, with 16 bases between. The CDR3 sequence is CASIETPAGYGYTF. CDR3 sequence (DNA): TGTGCCAGCATTGAGACCCCGGCAGGCTATGGCTACACCTTC.

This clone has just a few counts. CDR3 in amino acids: CAIKGTGYMNTEAFF. The DNA of the CDR3 is TGTGCCATCAAAGGGACAGGTTACATGAACACTGAAGCTTTCTTT. The genes are TRBV10-3 and TRBJ1-1; 8 bases are a match to TRBD1. The CDR3 is 15 amino acids. The V and J ends lost 7 bases and 0 bases, in that order; junction bases with no gene match: 7. Germline-derived CDR1 and CDR2 are ENHRY and SYGVKD.

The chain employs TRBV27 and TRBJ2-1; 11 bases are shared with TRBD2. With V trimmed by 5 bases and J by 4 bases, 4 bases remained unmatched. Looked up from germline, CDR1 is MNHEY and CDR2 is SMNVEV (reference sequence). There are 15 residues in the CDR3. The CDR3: CASSPLAGGYNEQFF. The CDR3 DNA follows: TGTGCCAGCAGTCCCCTAGCGGGGGGTTACAATGAGCAGTTCTTC.

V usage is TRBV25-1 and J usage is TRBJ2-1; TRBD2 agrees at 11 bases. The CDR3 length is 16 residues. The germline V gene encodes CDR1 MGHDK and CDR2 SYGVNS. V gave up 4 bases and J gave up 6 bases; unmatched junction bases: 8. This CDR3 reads CASSATGTSGRNEQFF. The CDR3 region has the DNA TGTGCCAGCAGTGCTACCGGGACTAGCGGACGCAATGAGCAGTTCTTC. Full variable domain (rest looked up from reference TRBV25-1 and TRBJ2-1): EADIYQTPRYLVIGTGKKITLECSQTMGHDKMYWYQQDPGMELHLIHYSYGVNSTEKGDLSSESTVSRIRTEHFPLTLESARPSHTSQYLCASSATGTSGRNEQFFGPGTRLTVL.

CDR3 residues: CASSQGFSSGANVLTF. As DNA, the CDR3 is TGTGCCAGCAGCCAGGGGTTCAGCTCTGGGGCCAACGTCCTGACTTTC. V is TRBV11-2 and J is TRBJ2-6; a possible D gene is TRBD1 (6 bases). Germline V gene data show CDR1 as SGHAT and CDR2 as FQNNGV. V was trimmed by 5 bases and J by 0 bases, leaving 11 bases between them. The CDR3 length is 16 residues.

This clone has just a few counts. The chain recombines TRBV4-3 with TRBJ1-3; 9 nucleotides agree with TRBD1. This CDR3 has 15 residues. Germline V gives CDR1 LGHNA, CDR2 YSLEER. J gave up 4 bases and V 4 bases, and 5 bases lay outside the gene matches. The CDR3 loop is CASSRQGDSGNTIYF. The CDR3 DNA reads TGCGCCAGCAGCCGACAGGGGGACTCCGGAAACACCATATATTTT.

CDR3 loop: CASSHGTGEPEAFF. For the CDR3, the DNA is TGCGCCAGCAGCCACGGGACAGGGGAGCCTGAAGCTTTCTTT. V gene TRBV4-1 combines with J gene TRBJ1-1; 10 nucleotides line up with TRBD1. In germline, CDR1 is MGHRA, CDR2 YSYEKL. The CDR3 extends over 14 amino acids. V lost 3 bases to trimming and J lost 6 bases; unmatched junction nucleotides: 4.

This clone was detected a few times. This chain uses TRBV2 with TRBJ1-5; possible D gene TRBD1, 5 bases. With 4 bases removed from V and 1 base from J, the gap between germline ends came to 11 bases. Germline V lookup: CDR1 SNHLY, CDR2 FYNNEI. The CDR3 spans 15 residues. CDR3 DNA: TGTGCCAGCAGTGGGCAGGGTAAGAGCAATCAGCCCCAGCATTTT. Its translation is CASSGQGKSNQPQHF.

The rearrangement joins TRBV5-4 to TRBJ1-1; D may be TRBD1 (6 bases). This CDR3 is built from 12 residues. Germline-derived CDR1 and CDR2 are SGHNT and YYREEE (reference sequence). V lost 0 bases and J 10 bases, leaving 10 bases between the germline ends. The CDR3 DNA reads TGTGCCAGCAGCTTGGCACAGGGAAGAGCTTTCTTT. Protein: CASSLAQGRAFF.

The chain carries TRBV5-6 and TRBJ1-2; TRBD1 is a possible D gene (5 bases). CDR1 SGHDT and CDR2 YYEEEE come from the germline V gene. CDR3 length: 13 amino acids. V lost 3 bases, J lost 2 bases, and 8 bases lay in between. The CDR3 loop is CASSSPGNYGYTF. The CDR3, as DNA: TGTGCCAGCAGCTCCCCAGGGAACTATGGCTACACCTTC.

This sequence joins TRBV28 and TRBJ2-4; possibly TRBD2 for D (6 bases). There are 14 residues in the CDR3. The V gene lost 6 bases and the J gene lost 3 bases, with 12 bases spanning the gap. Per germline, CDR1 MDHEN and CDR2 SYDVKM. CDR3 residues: CASSPGLYKNIQYF. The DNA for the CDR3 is TGTGCCAGCAGCCCGGGACTTTACAAAAACATTCAGTACTTC.

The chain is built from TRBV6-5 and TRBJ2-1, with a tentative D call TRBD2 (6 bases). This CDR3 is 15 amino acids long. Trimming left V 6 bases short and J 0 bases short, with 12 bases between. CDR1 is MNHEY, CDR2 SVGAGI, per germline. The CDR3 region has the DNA TGTGCCAGCAGCAACACGCGGGGCTCCTACAATGAGCAGTTCTTC. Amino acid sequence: CASSNTRGSYNEQFF.

CDR3 loop: CASSEFRGGYEQYF. CDR3 sequence (DNA): TGTGCCAGCAGTGAATTTAGGGGGGGCTACGAGCAGTACTTC. The chain links TRBV2 to TRBJ2-7; D possibly corresponds to TRBD2 (7 bases). V shed 2 bases and J shed 3 bases, with 11 bases lying between them. The CDR3 has 14 residues. CDR1 SNHLY and CDR2 FYNNEI come from the germline V gene. Based on the CDR3 plus reference TRBV2 and TRBJ2-7, the full variable domain is EPEVTQTPSHQVTQMGQEVILRCVPISNHLYFYWYRQILGQKVEFLVSFYNNEISEKSEIFDDQFSVERPDGSNFTLKIRSTKLEDSAMYFCASSEFRGGYEQYFGPGTRLTVT.

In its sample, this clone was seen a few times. Here the CDR3 reads CASSPVSLQETQYF. The CDR3 region has the DNA TGCGCCAGCAGCCCGGTAAGCCTACAAGAGACCCAGTACTTC. The chain couples TRBV5-1 to TRBJ2-5; D is uncertain. Trimming pared 4 bases from V and 2 bases from J, leaving 12 bases between. CDR1 and CDR2 from the germline V gene are SGHRS and YFSETQ. The length of the CDR3 is 14 residues.

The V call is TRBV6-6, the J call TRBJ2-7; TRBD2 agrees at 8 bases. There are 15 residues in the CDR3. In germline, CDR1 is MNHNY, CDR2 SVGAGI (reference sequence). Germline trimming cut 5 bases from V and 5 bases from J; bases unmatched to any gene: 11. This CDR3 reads CASSRSGTSAHEQYV. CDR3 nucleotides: TGTGCCAGCAGTCGATCCGGGACTAGTGCCCACGAGCAGTACGTC.

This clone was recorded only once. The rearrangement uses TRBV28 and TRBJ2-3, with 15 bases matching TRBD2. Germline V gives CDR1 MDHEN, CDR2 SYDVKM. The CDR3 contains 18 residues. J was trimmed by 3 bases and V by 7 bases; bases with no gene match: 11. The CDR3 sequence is CASTPQGLAGGHTDTQYF. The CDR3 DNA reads TGTGCCAGCACCCCGCAGGGACTAGCGGGGGGCCATACAGATACGCAGTATTTT. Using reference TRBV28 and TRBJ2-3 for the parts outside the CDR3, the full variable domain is DVKVTQSSRYLVKRTGEKVFLECVQDMDHENMFWYRQDPGLGLRLIYFSYDVKMKEKGDIPEGYSVSREKKERFSLILESASTNQTSMYLCASTPQGLAGGHTDTQYFGPGTRLTVL.

The CDR3 here is CAIRDREIGTEAFF. In nucleotides, the CDR3 is TGTGCCATCAGGGACAGGGAGATTGGCACTGAAGCTTTCTTT. V usage is TRBV10-3 and J usage is TRBJ1-1; 8 bases are a match to TRBD1. J lost 4 bases, V lost 6 bases, and 7 bases had no gene match. The CDR3 sequence is 14 residues long. Germline V gives CDR1 ENHRY, CDR2 SYGVKD.

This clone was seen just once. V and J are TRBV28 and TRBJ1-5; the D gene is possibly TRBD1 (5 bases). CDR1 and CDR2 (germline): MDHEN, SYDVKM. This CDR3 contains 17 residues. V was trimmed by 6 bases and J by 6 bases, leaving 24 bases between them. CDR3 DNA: TGTGCCAGCAGGGATCCTATTACAGGATTCTCAACTCAGCCCCAGCATTTT. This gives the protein CASRDPITGFSTQPQHF.

The CDR3 bases are TGTGCCAGCATTCGGGACAGGGAAATCCAAGAGACCCAGTACTTC. Its protein is CASIRDREIQETQYF. The rearrangement links TRBV2 to TRBJ2-5, with 9 bases fitting TRBD1. This CDR3 contains 15 residues. J was trimmed by 1 base and V by 7 bases; bases with no gene match: 7. Germline V gives CDR1 SNHLY, CDR2 FYNNEI.

The CDR3, as DNA: TGTGCCAGCAACCGCATGGGGCTAGCGGGAGATACGCAGTATTTT. Translating it yields CASNRMGLAGDTQYF. The chain carries TRBV14 and TRBJ2-3; TRBD2 aligns across 8 bases. Trimming cost V 7 bases and J 5 bases; bases outside gene matches: 11. Germline CDR1 and CDR2: SGHDN and FVKESK. CDR3 size: 15 residues.

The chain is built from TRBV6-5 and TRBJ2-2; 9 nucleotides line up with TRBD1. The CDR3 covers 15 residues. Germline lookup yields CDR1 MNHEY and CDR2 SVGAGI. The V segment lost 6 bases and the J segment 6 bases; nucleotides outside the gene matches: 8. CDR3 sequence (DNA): TGTGCCAGCAGGCCAGGACAGGGGCGTCCCGGGGAGCTGTTTTTT. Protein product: CASRPGQGRPGELFF.

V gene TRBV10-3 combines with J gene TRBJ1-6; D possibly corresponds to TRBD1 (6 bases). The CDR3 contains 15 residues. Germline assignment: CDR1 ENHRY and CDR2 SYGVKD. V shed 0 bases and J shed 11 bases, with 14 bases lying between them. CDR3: CAISESPNRVPPLHF. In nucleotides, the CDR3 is TGTGCCATCAGTGAGTCCCCTAACAGGGTCCCACCCCTCCACTTT.

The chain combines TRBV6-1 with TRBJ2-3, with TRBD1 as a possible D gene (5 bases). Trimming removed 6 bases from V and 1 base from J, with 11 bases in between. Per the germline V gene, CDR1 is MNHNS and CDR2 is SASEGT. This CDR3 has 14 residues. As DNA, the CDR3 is TGTGCCAGCAGATTGATAGGGGGCACAGATACGCAGTATTTT. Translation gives CASRLIGGTDTQYF.

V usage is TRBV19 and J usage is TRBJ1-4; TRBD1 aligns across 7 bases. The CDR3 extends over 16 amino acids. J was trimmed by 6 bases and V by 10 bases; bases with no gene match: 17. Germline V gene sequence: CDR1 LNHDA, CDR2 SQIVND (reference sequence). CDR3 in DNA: TGTGCCACCTCCTTCAAGGGTTACAGGGGCTATGAAAAACTGTTTTTT. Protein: CATSFKGYRGYEKLFF.

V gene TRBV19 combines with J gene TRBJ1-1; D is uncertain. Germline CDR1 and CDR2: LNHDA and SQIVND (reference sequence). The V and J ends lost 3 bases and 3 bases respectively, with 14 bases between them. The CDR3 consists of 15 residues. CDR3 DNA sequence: TGTGCCAGTAGTATGGGAGGGATTGATGACACTGAAGCTTTCTTT. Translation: CASSMGGIDDTEAFF.